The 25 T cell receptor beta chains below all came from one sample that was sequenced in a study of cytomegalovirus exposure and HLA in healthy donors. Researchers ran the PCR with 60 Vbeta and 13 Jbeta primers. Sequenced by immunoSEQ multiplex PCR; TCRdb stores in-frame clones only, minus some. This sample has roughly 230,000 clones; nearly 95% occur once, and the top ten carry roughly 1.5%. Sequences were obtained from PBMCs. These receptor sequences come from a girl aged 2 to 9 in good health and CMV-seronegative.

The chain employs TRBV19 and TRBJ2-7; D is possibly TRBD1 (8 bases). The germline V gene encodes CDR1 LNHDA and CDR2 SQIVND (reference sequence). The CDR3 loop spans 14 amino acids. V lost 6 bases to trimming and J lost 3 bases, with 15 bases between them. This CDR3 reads CASSETGDYYEQYF. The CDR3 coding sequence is TGTGCCAGTAGCGAGACAGGGGACTACTACGAGCAGTACTTC. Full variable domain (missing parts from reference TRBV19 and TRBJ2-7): DGGITQSPKYLFRKEGQNVTLSCEQNLNHDAMYWYRQDPGQGLRLIYYSQIVNDFQKGDIAEGYSVSREKKESFPLTVTSAQKNPTAFYLCASSETGDYYEQYFGPGTRLTVT.

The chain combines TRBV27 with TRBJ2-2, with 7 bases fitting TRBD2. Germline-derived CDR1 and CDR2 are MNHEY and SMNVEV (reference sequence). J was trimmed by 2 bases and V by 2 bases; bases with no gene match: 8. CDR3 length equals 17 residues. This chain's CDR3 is CASSLIRGTINTGELFF. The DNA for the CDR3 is TGTGCCAGCAGTTTAATACGTGGGACTATAAACACCGGGGAGCTGTTTTTT.

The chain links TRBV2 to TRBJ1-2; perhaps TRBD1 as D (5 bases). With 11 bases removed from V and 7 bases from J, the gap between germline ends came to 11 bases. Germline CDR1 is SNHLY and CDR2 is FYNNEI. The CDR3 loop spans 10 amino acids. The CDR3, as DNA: TGTGCCGTTCAGGGTCCTGGCTACACCTTC. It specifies CAVQGPGYTF. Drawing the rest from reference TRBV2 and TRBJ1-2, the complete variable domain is EPEVTQTPSHQVTQMGQEVILRCVPISNHLYFYWYRQILGQKVEFLVSFYNNEISEKSEIFDDQFSVERPDGSNFTLKIRSTKLEDSAMYFCAVQGPGYTFGSGTRLTVV.

Written as DNA, the CDR3 is TGTGCCAGCAGCTTATGGCAACACGAGCAGTACTTC. Translating it yields CASSLWQHEQYF. The rearrangement links TRBV7-2 to TRBJ2-7; D is unresolved. CDR1 and CDR2 from the germline V gene are SGHTA and FQGNSA. The CDR3 contains 12 residues. V was clipped by 2 bases and J by 5 bases, with 7 bases between them. The entire variable domain, with the rest obtained from reference TRBV7-2 and TRBJ2-7, is as follows: GAGVSQSPSNKVTEKGKDVELRCDPISGHTALYWYRQSLGQGLEFLIYFQGNSAPDKSGLPSDRFSAERTGGSVSTLTIQRTQQEDSAVYLCASSLWQHEQYFGPGTRLTVT.

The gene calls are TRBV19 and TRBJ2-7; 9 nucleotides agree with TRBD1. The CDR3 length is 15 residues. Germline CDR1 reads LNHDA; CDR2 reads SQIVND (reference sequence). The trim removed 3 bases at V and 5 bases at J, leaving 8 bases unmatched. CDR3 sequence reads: CASSIRRTGEDEQYF. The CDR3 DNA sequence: TGTGCCAGTAGTATTCGGAGGACAGGGGAGGACGAGCAGTACTTC.

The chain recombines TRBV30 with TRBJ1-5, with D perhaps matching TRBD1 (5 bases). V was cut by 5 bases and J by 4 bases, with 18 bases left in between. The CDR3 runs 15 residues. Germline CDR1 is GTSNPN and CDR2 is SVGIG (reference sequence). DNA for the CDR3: TGTGCCTGGGCCCCTGGAGGGGCAAGGAATCAGCCCCAGCATTTT. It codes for CAWAPGGARNQPQHF.

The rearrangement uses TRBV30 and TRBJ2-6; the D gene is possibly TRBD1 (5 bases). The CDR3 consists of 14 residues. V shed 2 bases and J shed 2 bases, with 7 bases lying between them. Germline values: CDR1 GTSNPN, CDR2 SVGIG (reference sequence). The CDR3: CAWSIGAGANVLTF. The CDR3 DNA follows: TGTGCCTGGAGTATAGGGGCTGGGGCCAACGTCCTGACTTTC. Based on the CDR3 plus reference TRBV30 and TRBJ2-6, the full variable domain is SQTIHQWPATLVQPVGSPLSLECTVEGTSNPNLYWYRQAAGRGLQLLFYSVGIGQISSEVPQNLSASRPQDRQFILSSKKLLLSDSGFYLCAWSIGAGANVLTFGAGSRLTVL.

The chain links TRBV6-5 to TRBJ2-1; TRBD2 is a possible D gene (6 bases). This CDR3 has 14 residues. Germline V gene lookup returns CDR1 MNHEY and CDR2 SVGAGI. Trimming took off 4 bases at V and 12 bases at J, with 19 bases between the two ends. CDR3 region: CASSSGVGATSQFF. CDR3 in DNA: TGTGCCAGCAGTTCGGGGGTCGGCGCGACCTCGCAGTTCTTC.

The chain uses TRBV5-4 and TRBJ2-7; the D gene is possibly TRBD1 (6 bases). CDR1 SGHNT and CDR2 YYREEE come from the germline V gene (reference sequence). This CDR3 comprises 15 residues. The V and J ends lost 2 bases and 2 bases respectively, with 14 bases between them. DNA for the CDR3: TGTGCCAGCAGCTTCCAGGGGCTTAGCGCCTACGAGCAGTACTTC. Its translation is CASSFQGLSAYEQYF.

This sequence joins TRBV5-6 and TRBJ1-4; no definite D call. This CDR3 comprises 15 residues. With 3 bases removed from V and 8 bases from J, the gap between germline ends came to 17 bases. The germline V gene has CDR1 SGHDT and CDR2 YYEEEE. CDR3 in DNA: TGTGCCAGCAGCTCCCTTTCGAGACTTAACGAAAAACTGTTTTTT. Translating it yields CASSSLSRLNEKLFF.

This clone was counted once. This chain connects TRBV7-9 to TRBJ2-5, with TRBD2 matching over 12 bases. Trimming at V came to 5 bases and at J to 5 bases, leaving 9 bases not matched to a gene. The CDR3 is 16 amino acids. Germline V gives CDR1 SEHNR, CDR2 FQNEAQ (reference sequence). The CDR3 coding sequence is TGTGCCAGCAGCCGTAGACTAGCGGGAGCTGGTGAGACCCAGTACTTC. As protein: CASSRRLAGAGETQYF.

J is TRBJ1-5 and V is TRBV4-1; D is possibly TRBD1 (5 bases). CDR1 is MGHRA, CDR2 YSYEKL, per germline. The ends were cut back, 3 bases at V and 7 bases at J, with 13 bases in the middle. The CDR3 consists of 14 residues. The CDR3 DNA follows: TGCGCCAGCAGCCAGCTCCAGGGTGTCCAGCCCCAGCATTTT. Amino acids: CASSQLQGVQPQHF.

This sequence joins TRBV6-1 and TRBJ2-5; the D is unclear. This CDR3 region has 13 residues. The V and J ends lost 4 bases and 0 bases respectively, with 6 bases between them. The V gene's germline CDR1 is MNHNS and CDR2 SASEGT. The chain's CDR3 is CASSGQNQETQYF. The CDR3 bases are TGTGCCAGCAGTGGCCAGAACCAAGAGACCCAGTACTTC.

This CDR3 reads CATNFQGNTEAFF. CDR3 coding DNA: TGTGCCACCAACTTTCAGGGGAACACTGAAGCTTTCTTT. This rearrangement joins TRBV19 to TRBJ1-1; TRBD1 might be the D (5 bases). From germline, CDR1 is LNHDA and CDR2 SQIVND (reference sequence). V lost 10 bases and J lost 1, with 13 bases in between. The CDR3 runs 13 residues.

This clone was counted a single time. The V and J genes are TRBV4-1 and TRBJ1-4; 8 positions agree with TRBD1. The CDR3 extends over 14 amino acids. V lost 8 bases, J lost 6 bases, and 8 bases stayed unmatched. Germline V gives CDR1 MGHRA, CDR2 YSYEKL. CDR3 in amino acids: CASSQTGEDEKLFF. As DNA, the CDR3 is TGCGCCAGCTCCCAGACAGGGGAGGATGAAAAACTGTTTTTT.

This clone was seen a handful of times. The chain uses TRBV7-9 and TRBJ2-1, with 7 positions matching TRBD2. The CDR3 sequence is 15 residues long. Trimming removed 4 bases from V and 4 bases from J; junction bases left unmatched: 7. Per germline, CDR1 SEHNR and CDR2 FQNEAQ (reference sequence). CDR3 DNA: TGTGCCAGCAGCTCGAGGGACTACACGTACAATGAGCAGTTCTTC. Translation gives CASSSRDYTYNEQFF. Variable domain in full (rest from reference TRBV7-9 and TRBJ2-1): DTGVSQNPRHKITKRGQNVTFRCDPISEHNRLYWYRQTLGQGPEFLTYFQNEAQLEKSRLLSDRFSAERPKGSFSTLEIQRTEQGDSAMYLCASSSRDYTYNEQFFGPGTRLTVL.

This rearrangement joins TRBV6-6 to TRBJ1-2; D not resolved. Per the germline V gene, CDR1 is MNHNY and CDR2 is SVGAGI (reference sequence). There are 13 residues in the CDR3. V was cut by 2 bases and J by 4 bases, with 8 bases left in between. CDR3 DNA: TGTGCCAGCAGTTACCCTCGGGGCTATGGCTACACCTTC. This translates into CASSYPRGYGYTF.

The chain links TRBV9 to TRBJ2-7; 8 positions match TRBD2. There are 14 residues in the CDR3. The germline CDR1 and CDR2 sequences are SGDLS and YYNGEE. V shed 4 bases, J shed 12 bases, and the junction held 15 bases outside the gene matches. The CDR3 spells CASSPTTDLREGYF. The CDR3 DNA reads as TGTGCCAGCAGCCCGACTACGGACCTACGGGAGGGGTACTTC.

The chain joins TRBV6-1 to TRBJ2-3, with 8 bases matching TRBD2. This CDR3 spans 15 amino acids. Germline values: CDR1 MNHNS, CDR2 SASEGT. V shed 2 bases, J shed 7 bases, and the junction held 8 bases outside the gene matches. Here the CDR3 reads CASSELAGPTNTQYF. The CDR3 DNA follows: TGTGCCAGCAGTGAACTAGCGGGTCCGACCAATACGCAGTATTTT.

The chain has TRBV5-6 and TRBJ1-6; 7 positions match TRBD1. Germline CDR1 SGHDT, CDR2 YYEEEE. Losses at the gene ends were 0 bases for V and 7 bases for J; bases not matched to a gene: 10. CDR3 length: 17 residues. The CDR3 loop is CASSLARDRLSNSPLHF. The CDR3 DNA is TGTGCCAGCAGCTTGGCCCGGGACAGACTATCAAATTCACCCCTCCACTTT.

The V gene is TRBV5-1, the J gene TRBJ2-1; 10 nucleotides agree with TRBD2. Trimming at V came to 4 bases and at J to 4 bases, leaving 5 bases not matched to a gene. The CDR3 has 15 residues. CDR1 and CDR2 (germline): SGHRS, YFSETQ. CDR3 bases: TGCGCCAGCAGCGGAGGACTAGCGGATTACAATGAGCAGTTCTTC. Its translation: CASSGGLADYNEQFF.

The CDR3 DNA reads as TGCGCCAGCAGCTTGGCGACAGGGGTTGCCTATAATTCACCCCTCCACTTT. This codes for CASSLATGVAYNSPLHF. The chain combines TRBV5-1 with TRBJ1-6; 8 positions match TRBD1. The V gene end was trimmed by 0 bases and the J gene end by 2 bases; junction bases not matched to a gene: 4. CDR1 is SGHRS and CDR2 is YFSETQ in the germline V gene. There are 17 residues in the CDR3.

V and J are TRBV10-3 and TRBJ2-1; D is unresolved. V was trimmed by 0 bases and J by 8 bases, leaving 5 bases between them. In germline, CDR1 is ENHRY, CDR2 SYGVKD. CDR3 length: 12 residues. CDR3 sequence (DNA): TGTGCCATCAGTGAGTCGTCGGATGAGCAGTTCTTC. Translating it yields CAISESSDEQFF.

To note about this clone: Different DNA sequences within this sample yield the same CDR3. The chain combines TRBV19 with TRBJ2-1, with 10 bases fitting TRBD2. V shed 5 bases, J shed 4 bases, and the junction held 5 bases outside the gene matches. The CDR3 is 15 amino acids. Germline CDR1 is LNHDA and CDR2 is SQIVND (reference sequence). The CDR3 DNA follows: TGTGCCAGTAGTGCAAGCGGGGGGGCTTACAATGAGCAGTTCTTC. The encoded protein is CASSASGGAYNEQFF.

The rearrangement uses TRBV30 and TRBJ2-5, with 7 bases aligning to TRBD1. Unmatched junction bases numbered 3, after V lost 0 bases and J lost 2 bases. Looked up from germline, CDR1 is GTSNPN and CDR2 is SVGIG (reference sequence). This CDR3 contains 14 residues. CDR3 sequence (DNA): TGTGCCTGGAGTGTGGGACAGAAACAAGAGACCCAGTACTTC. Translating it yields CAWSVGQKQETQYF.